This T cell receptor (beta chain) comes out of a study of blood T cell repertoires in COVID-19 (dated by TCRdb to about 2020). General notes on the study: Samples from collaborators originated in the United States, Italy and Spain and spanned both the acute and convalescent phases of COVID-19. Samples were obtained from the ongoing ImmuneRACE study (first 160 participants) and from 950 to 1,500 subjects provided by 6 global collaborators. The prospective study material was composed of cDNA or gDNA derived from T cells, B-cell-depleted T cells, or PBMCs. Where available, HLA class I and class II types were taken from metadata supplied by the sample provider and were not determined by assay-based typing. A freely available public database, intended as a resource for researchers studying the immune response to SARS-CoV-2, is where the repertoires were released. Subjects who had been exposed to COVID-19, were actively infected with it, or had recovered from it provided the deeply sampled blood TCRbeta repertoires that made up the dataset. The sample metadata nearly always contained a de-identified subject ID, COVID-19 status, age in years and sex. Results the study describes overall, beyond this receptor: How much clinical and demographic metadata was included differed by source and by participant, and the metadata was provided uncurated.

The collaborating institutions used their own protocols to collect whole blood in K2EDTA tubes. For TCRbeta analysis, collaborator samples were shipped as frozen whole blood, as isolated PBMCs, or as DNA extracted from either sample type. TCRbeta CDR3 regions were amplified from genomic DNA using the immunoSEQ Assay, a bias-controlled multiplex PCR. Concerning the study's data processing: Within the assay, amplification of reference gene primers was used to estimate how many nucleated cells each sample contained. Sequence reads were collapsed and filtered to measure the absolute abundance of every unique TCRbeta CDR3 rearrangement. For each sample, productive Simpson clonality was calculated as the square root of Simpson's diversity index over productive rearrangements. The table was pulled from immuneACCESS by TCRdb, which kept in-frame rearrangements only. Such tables lose some clones; where checked, under half of the loss comes from unresolved V genes, and the rest has no known cause. V and J calls plus clone size are reproduced from that table; the DNA served to infer D and trimming. The table for this sample lists about 88,000 clones; nearly 90% of them were counted only once. Around 3% of the sample is held by the ten biggest clonotypes.

Worth noting for this clone: Which antigen it targets is not known. No base quality information exists; no much larger clone differs at one position.

The sequenced sample consisted of peripheral blood. The receptor was isolated from a woman aged 80 or over with acute or convalescent COVID-19.

The DNA is as follows: TGTGCCAGCAGTTTACAGGGGAAAGAGACCCAGTACTTC. Its translation reads: CASSLQGKETQYF. The chain joins TRBV12-3 or TRBV12-4 to TRBJ2-5; the D region possibly corresponds to TRBD1 (6 bases align). V drops 2 bases and J drops 3 bases, leaving 7 bases in between. CDR3 length: 13 amino acids, cysteine to phenylalanine. The retained sequence is limited to the CDR3, 39 bases, with the frame set at the first base.